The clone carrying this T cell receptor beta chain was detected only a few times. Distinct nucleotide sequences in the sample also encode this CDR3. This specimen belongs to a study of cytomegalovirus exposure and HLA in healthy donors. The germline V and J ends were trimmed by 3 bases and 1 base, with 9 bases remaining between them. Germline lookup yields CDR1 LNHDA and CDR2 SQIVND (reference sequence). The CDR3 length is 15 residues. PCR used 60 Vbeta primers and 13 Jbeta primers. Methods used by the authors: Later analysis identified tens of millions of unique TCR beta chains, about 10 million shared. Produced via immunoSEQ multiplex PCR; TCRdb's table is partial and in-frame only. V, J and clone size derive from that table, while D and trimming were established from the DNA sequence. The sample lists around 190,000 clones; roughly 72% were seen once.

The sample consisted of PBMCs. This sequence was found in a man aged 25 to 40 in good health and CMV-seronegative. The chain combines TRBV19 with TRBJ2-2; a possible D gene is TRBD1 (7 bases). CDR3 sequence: CASSIRGENTGELFF. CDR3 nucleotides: TGTGCCAGTAGTATCAGGGGGGAGAACACCGGGGAGCTGTTTTTT.